This T cell receptor (beta chain) emerged from a study of blood T cell repertoires in COVID-19. This CDR3 has 18 residues. Data came from immunoSEQ multiplex PCR; TCRdb stores just in-frame clones and leaves some out. Of 150,000 to 200,000 clones listed, 85% to 90% are singletons. The genes are TRBV21-1 and TRBJ1-2; TRBD1, the D gene given by the table, was not confirmed from the DNA. TRBV21-1 is a pseudogene. The sample was peripheral blood. The source is a young man with active or convalescent COVID-19. The CDR3 spells CASSKGARDRTPFGGYTF. DNA of the CDR3: TGTGCCAGCAGCAAAGGGGCGAGGGACAGAACCCCTTTTGGTGGCTACACCTTC.